The rows below give T cell receptor beta chains drawn from one sample of a study of T-cell reconstitution after alpha-beta-depleted transplantation in children. TCRdb independently ran MiXCR on the PCR reads; one entry per CDR3 protein. The table shows around 370,000 distinct CDR3 sequences, with over 9% occurring only once. The material sequenced was PBMCs from the stem cell graft donor, taken from the stem cell graft. These receptor sequences come from a human donor who donated a stem cell graft to a child with acute lymphoblastic leukemia. The CDR3 runs from the conserved cysteine through the conserved F or W. Each record gives: D gene, J gene, V gene, clone size, CDR3 protein, CDR3 DNA. A D gene is named only where the DNA matches it firmly. Clone sizes are given selectively: once, few, many, or a class where the clone is expanded.

D gene: NA
J gene: TRBJ1-1
V gene: TRBV5-6
clone size: many
CDR3 protein: CASSLSGRGMNTEAFF
CDR3 DNA: TGTGCCAGCAGCTTGTCGGGCAGGGGCATGAACACTGAAGCTTTCTTT

D gene: NA
J gene: TRBJ1-2
V gene: TRBV12-3/TRBV12-4
clone size: NA
CDR3 protein: CASSFTDNYGYTF
CDR3 DNA: TGTGCCAGCAGTTTCACCGACAACTATGGCTACACCTTC

D gene: TRBD1
J gene: TRBJ2-5
V gene: TRBV11-1
clone size: NA
CDR3 protein: CASSPSPIGTGGKETQYF
CDR3 DNA: TGTGCCAGCAGCCCATCACCGATCGGGACAGGGGGAAAAGAGACCCAGTACTTC

D gene: TRBD2
J gene: TRBJ2-5
V gene: TRBV7-2
clone size: few
CDR3 protein: CASSLAGRLAGETQYF
CDR3 DNA: TGTGCCAGCAGCTTAGCAGGAAGACTAGCGGGAGAGACCCAGTACTTC

D gene: TRBD1
J gene: TRBJ2-7
V gene: TRBV20-1
clone size: few
CDR3 protein: CSASLRDRGHQQYF
CDR3 DNA: TGCAGTGCTAGTCTTCGGGACAGGGGTCATCAGCAGTACTTC

D gene: TRBD2
J gene: TRBJ2-7
V gene: TRBV7-2
clone size: NA
CDR3 protein: CASSLARSGEGYEQYF
CDR3 DNA: TGTGCCAGCAGCTTAGCGCGTAGCGGGGAAGGCTACGAGCAGTACTTC

D gene: NA
J gene: TRBJ2-6
V gene: TRBV12-3/TRBV12-4
clone size: few
CDR3 protein: CASTLTASGANVLTF
CDR3 DNA: TGTGCCAGTACCCTGACAGCCTCCGGGGCCAACGTCCTGACTTTC

D gene: NA
J gene: TRBJ2-2
V gene: TRBV6-6
clone size: few
CDR3 protein: CASRLDTGELFF
CDR3 DNA: TGTGCCAGCAGACTGGACACCGGGGAGCTGTTTTTT

D gene: TRBD2
J gene: TRBJ2-7
V gene: TRBV11-2
clone size: few
CDR3 protein: CASSLGSSSGRGFSYEQYF
CDR3 DNA: TGTGCCAGCAGCTTAGGATCTTCTAGCGGGAGGGGGTTTTCCTACGAGCAGTACTTC

D gene: TRBD1
J gene: TRBJ2-7
V gene: TRBV29-1
clone size: few
CDR3 protein: CSVAGTVTYEQYF
CDR3 DNA: TGCAGCGTGGCTGGGACAGTAACCTACGAGCAGTACTTC

D gene: NA
J gene: TRBJ1-1
V gene: TRBV20-1
clone size: many
CDR3 protein: CSASRRETEAFF
CDR3 DNA: TGCAGTGCTAGTCGGAGGGAAACCGAAGCTTTCTTT

D gene: NA
J gene: TRBJ2-2
V gene: TRBV12-3/TRBV12-4
clone size: few
CDR3 protein: CASSSPRGATGELFF
CDR3 DNA: TGTGCCAGCAGTTCCCCTCGAGGGGCCACCGGGGAGCTGTTTTTT

D gene: NA
J gene: TRBJ2-3
V gene: TRBV5-1
clone size: many
CDR3 protein: CASSLGPTTDTQYF
CDR3 DNA: TGCGCCAGCAGCTTGGGGCCCACCACAGATACGCAGTATTTT

D gene: NA
J gene: TRBJ1-1
V gene: TRBV5-1
clone size: NA
CDR3 protein: CASSLAHEAGAVTEAFF
CDR3 DNA: TGCGCCAGCAGCTTGGCCCATGAAGCGGGGGCGGTCACTGAAGCTTTCTTT

D gene: NA
J gene: TRBJ2-1
V gene: TRBV5-1
clone size: many
CDR3 protein: CASSLDPDGYNEQFF
CDR3 DNA: TGCGCCAGCAGCTTGGATCCGGACGGCTACAATGAGCAGTTCTTC

D gene: TRBD2
J gene: TRBJ2-1
V gene: TRBV20-1
clone size: few
CDR3 protein: CSASLTSGNEQFF
CDR3 DNA: TGCAGTGCTAGTCTGACTAGCGGTAATGAGCAGTTCTTC

D gene: NA
J gene: TRBJ2-1
V gene: TRBV5-1
clone size: NA
CDR3 protein: CASSLGPGINEQFF
CDR3 DNA: TGCGCCAGCAGCTTGGGACCGGGGATCAATGAGCAGTTCTTC

D gene: NA
J gene: TRBJ1-2
V gene: TRBV6-2/TRBV6-3
clone size: few
CDR3 protein: CASSYSWQYYGYTF
CDR3 DNA: TGTGCCAGCAGTTACTCGTGGCAGTACTATGGCTACACCTTC

D gene: TRBD2
J gene: TRBJ2-1
V gene: TRBV5-1
clone size: many
CDR3 protein: CASSLGTSMGTYNEQFF
CDR3 DNA: TGCGCCAGCAGCTTGGGGACTAGCATGGGAACCTACAATGAGCAGTTCTTC

D gene: TRBD1
J gene: TRBJ2-3
V gene: TRBV7-2
clone size: many
CDR3 protein: CASSLWTGWTDTQYF
CDR3 DNA: TGTGCCAGCAGCTTGTGGACAGGGTGGACAGATACGCAGTATTTT

D gene: TRBD2
J gene: TRBJ2-1
V gene: TRBV3-1
clone size: once
CDR3 protein: CASTQEGRWSKLAGGYNEQFF
CDR3 DNA: TGTGCCAGCACCCAAGAGGGACGCTGGTCCAAACTGGCGGGAGGGTACAATGAGCAGTTCTTC

D gene: NA
J gene: TRBJ1-6
V gene: TRBV20-1
clone size: few
CDR3 protein: CSASAGGLPSPLHF
CDR3 DNA: TGCAGTGCTAGTGCTGGGGGCCTTCCCTCACCCCTCCACTTT

D gene: NA
J gene: TRBJ2-1
V gene: TRBV12-5
clone size: few
CDR3 protein: CASGLTGYNEQFF
CDR3 DNA: TGTGCTAGTGGACTGACAGGATACAATGAGCAGTTCTTC

D gene: TRBD2
J gene: TRBJ2-1
V gene: TRBV5-1
clone size: few
CDR3 protein: CASSLASGTYRSSYNEQFF
CDR3 DNA: TGCGCCAGCAGCTTGGCTAGCGGGACTTATCGGAGCTCCTACAATGAGCAGTTCTTC

D gene: TRBD2
J gene: TRBJ2-7
V gene: TRBV18
clone size: few
CDR3 protein: CASSPGVAGGPYEQYF
CDR3 DNA: TGTGCCAGCTCACCAGGGGTAGCGGGAGGGCCCTACGAGCAGTACTTC

D gene: NA
J gene: TRBJ2-2
V gene: TRBV7-6
clone size: many
CDR3 protein: CASSSRTALNTGELFF
CDR3 DNA: TGTGCCAGCAGCTCTAGGACGGCTCTCAACACCGGGGAGCTGTTTTTT